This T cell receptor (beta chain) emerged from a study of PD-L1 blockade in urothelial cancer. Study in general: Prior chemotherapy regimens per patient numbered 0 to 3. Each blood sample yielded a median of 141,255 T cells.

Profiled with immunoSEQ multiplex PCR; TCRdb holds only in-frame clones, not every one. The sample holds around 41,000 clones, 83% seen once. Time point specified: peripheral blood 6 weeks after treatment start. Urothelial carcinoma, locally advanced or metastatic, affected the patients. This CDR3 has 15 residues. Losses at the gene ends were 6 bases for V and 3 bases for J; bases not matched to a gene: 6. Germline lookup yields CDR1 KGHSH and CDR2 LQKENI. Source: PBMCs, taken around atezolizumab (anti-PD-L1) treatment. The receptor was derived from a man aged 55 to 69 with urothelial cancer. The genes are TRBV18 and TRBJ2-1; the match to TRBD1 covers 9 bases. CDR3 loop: CASSPGQGIYNEQFF. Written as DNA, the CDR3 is TGTGCCAGCTCCCCGGGACAGGGTATCTACAATGAGCAGTTCTTC.